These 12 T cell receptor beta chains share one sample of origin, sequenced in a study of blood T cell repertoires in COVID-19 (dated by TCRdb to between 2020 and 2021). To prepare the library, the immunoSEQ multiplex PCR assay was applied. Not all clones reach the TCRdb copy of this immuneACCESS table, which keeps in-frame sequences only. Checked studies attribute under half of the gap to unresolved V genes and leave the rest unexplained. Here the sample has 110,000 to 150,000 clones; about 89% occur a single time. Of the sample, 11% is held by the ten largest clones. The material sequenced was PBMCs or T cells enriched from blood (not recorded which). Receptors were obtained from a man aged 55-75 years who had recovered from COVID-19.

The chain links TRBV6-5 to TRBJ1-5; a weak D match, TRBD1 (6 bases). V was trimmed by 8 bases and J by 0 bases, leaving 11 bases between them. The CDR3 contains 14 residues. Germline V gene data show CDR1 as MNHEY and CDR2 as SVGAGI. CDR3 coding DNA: TGTGCCAGCGCACACAGGGATAGCAATCAGCCCCAGCATTTT. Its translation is CASAHRDSNQPQHF.

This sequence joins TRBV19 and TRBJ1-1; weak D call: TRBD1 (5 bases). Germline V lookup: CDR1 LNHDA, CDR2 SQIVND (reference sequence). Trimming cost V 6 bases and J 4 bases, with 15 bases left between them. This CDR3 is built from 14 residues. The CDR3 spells CASRDSGIATEAFF. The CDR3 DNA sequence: TGTGCCAGTAGGGATTCAGGGATTGCCACTGAAGCTTTCTTT.

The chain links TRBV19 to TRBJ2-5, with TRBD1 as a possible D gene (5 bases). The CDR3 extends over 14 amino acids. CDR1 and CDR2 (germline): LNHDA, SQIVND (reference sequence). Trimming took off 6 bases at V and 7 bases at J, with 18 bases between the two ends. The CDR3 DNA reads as TGTGCCAGTAGGAAAACCCAGGGTCGAGGGACCCAGTACTTC. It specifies CASRKTQGRGTQYF.

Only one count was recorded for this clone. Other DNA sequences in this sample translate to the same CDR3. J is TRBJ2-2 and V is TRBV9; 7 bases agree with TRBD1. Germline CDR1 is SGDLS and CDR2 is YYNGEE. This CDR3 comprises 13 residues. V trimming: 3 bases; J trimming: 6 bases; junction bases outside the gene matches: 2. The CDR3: CASSDRGAGELFF. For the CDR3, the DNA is TGTGCCAGCAGCGACAGGGGTGCCGGGGAGCTGTTTTTT.

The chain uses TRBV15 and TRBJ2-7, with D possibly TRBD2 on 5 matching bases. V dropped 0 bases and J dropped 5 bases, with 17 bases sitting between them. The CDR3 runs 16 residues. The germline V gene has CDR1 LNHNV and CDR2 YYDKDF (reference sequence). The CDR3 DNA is TGTGCCACCAGCAGAGACCTAGCCACATCGAGGAACGAGCAGTACTTC. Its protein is CATSRDLATSRNEQYF.

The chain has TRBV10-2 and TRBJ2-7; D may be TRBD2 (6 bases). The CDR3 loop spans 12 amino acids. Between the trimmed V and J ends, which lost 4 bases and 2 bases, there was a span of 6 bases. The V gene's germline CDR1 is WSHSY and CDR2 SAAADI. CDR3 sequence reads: CASSGGAYEQYF. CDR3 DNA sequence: TGCGCCAGCAGTGGGGGGGCCTACGAGCAGTACTTC.

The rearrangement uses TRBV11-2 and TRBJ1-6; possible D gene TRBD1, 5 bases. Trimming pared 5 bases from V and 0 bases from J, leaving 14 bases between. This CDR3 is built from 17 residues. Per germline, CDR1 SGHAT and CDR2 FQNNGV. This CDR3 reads CASSARGLSSYNSPLHF. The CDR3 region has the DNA TGTGCCAGCAGCGCCCGGGGGTTAAGCTCCTATAATTCACCCCTCCACTTT.

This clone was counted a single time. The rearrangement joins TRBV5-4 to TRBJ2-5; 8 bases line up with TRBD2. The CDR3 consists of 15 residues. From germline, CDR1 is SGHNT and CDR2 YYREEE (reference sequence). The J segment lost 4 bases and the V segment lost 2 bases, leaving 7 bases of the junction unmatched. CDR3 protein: CASSLKREIRETQYF. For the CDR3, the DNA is TGTGCCAGCAGCTTAAAGCGGGAGATCAGAGAGACCCAGTACTTC.

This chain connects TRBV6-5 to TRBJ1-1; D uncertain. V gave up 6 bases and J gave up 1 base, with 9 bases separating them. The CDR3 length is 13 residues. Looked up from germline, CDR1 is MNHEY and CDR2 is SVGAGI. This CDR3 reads CASSPAGNTEAFF. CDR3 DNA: TGTGCCAGCAGCCCGGCGGGGAACACTGAAGCTTTCTTT.

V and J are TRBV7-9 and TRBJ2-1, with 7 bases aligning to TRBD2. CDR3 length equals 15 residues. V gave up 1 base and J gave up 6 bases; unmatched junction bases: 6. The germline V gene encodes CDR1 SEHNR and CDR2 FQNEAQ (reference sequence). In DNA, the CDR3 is TGTGCCAGCAGCTTAGTGTCACTAGCGACCAATGAGCAGTTCTTC. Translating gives CASSLVSLATNEQFF.

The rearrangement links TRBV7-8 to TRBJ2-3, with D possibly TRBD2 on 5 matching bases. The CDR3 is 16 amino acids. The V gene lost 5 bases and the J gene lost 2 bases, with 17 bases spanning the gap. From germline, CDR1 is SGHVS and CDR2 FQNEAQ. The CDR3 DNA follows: TGTGCCAGCAGCCTAATCCCGGGAAAATTCACAGATACGCAGTATTTT. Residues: CASSLIPGKFTDTQYF.

CDR3: CASSQPTGAEQYF. CDR3 bases: TGCGCCAGCAGCCAGCCGACAGGTGCCGAGCAGTACTTC. The chain has TRBV5-1 and TRBJ2-7; possible D gene TRBD1, 6 bases. The CDR3 has 13 residues. Germline values: CDR1 SGHRS, CDR2 YFSETQ. With 4 bases removed from V and 6 bases from J, the gap between germline ends came to 14 bases.